In its sample, the clone carrying this T cell receptor beta chain was seen a few times. The target antigen is unknown. This specimen belongs to a study of beta chain features in type 1 diabetes. General study results and limits: Among all four CD4+ subsets, Type 1 diabetes patients had TCRB CDR3s that were moderately but significantly shorter. Sequencing the cDNA could make cells with high TCR expression show up more than they should.

The authors reverse transcribed all of the isolated RNA, so sequencing captured expressed TCRB transcripts. Clones were read by immunoSEQ multiplex PCR, and TCRdb kept only the in-frame ones, dropping some. The sample carries 130,000 or so clones, 16% recorded once. Germline CDR1 and CDR2: LNHDA and SQIVND (reference sequence). Trimming shortened V by 10 bases and J by 10 bases, and 11 bases separated the two germline ends. This CDR3 region has 10 residues. The source is a man younger than 45 with type 1 diabetes. The rearrangement links TRBV19 to TRBJ2-1; D possibly corresponds to TRBD1 (5 bases). Material for sequencing was central memory CD4+ T cells from blood. The CDR3, as DNA: TGTGCCACAGGGATTGGGGAGCAGTTCTTC. Its protein is CATGIGEQFF.